This record concerns one T cell receptor beta chain sequence. The antigen is not known. CDR1 is ENHRY and CDR2 is SYGVKD in the germline V gene. Between the trimmed V and J ends, which lost 3 bases and 6 bases, there was a span of 11 bases. The CDR3 extends over 14 amino acids. The data stem from a study of identical twins. One entry per CDR3 protein, called by TCRdb with MiXCR from the 5' RACE reads. The sample lists 200,000 to 250,000 distinct CDR3 sequences, approximately 8.3% occurring once. General observations from the study: Partial confounding of zero-insertion analyses by invariant MAIT and iNKT cells was possible. An excess of low generation probability was shown by twin-shared out-of-frame alpha sequences.

In addition, the sample was reused for a study of yellow fever vaccine responses in identical twins.

The sequence was obtained from a young woman in good health. The sample comprised memory (CD45RO+) T cells sorted from blood. V is TRBV10-3 and J is TRBJ2-2; a weak D match, TRBD2 (6 bases). CDR3: CAISDSGVAGELFF. The CDR3 DNA is TGTGCCATCAGTGACTCGGGGGTGGCCGGGGAGCTGTTTTTT.